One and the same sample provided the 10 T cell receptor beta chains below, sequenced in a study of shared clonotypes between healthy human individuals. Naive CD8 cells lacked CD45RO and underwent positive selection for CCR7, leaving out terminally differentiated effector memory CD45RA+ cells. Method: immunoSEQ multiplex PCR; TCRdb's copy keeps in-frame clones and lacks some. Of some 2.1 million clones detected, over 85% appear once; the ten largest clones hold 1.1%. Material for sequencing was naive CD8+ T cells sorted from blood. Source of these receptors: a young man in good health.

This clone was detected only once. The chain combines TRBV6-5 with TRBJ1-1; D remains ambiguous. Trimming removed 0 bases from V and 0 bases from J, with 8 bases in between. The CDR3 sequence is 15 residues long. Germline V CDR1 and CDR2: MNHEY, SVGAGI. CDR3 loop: CASSYSPLLNTEAFF. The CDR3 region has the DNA TGTGCCAGCAGTTACTCGCCGCTCTTGAACACTGAAGCTTTCTTT.

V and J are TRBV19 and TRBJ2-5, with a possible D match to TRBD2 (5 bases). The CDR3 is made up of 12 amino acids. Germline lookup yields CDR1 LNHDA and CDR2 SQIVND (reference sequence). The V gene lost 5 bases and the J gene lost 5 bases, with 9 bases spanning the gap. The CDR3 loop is CASSPRGETQYF. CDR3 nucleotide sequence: TGTGCCAGTAGTCCCCGCGGGGAGACCCAGTACTTC.

In nucleotides, the CDR3 is TGCGCCAGCAGCCAAGATCTGATAGGCTACGAGCAGTACTTC. It codes for CASSQDLIGYEQYF. The chain joins TRBV4-3 to TRBJ2-7; D not resolved. The CDR3 consists of 14 residues. Trimming removed 0 bases from V and 3 bases from J, with 9 bases in between. Germline V lookup: CDR1 LGHNA, CDR2 YSLEER.

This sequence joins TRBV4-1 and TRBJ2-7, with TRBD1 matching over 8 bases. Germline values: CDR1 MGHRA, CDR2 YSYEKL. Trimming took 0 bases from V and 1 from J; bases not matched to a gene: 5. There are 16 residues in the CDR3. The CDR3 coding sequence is TGCGCCAGCAGCCAAGATCGCACAGGGGGTTCCTACGAGCAGTACTTC. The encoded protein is CASSQDRTGGSYEQYF.

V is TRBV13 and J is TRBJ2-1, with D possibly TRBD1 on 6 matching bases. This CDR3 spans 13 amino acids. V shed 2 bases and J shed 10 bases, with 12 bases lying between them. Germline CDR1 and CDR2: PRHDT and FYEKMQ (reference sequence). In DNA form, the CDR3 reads TGTGCCAGCAGCTTAACAGGGTTCGGCGAGCAGTTCTTC. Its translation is CASSLTGFGEQFF.

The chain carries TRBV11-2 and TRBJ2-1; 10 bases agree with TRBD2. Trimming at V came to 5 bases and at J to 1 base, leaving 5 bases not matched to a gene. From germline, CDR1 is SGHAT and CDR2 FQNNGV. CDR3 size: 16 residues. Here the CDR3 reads CASSEPGLASYNEQFF. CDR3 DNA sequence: TGTGCCAGCAGCGAACCGGGACTAGCGTCCTACAATGAGCAGTTCTTC. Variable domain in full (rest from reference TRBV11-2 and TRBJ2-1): EAGVAQSPRYKIIEKRQSVAFWCNPISGHATLYWYQQILGQGPKLLIQFQNNGVVDDSQLPKDRFSAERLKGVDSTLKIQPAKLEDSAVYLCASSEPGLASYNEQFFGPGTRLTVL.

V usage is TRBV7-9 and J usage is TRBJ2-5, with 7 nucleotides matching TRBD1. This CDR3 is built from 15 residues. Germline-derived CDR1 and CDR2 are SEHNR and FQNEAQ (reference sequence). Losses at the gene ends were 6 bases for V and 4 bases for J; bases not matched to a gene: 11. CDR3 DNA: TGTGCCAGCAGTTTTGACAGGGTGGCAGGAGAGACCCAGTACTTC. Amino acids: CASSFDRVAGETQYF.

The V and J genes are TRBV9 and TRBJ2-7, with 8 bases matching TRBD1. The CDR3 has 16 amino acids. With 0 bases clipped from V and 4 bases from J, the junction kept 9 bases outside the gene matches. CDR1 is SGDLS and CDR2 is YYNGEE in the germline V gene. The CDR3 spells CASSVESDRVEYEQYF. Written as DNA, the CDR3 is TGTGCCAGCAGCGTAGAATCGGACAGGGTGGAGTACGAGCAGTACTTC.

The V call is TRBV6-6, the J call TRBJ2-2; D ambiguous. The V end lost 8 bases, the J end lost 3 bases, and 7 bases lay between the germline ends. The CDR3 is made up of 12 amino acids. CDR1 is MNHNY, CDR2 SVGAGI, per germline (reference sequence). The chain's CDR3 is CASLIDTGELFF. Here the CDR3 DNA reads TGTGCCAGCTTAATTGACACCGGGGAGCTGTTTTTT.

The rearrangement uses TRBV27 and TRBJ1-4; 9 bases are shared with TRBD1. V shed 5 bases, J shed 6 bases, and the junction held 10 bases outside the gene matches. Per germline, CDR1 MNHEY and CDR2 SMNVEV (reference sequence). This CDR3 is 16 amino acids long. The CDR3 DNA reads TGTGCCAGCAGTCCCTCACAGGGGGCCAGAGATGAAAAACTGTTTTTT. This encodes CASSPSQGARDEKLFF.